Below are 12 T cell receptor beta chains sequenced from a single sample in a study of T cells in Graves' hyperthyroidism and ophthalmopathy. Researchers took RNA transcripts and amplified the TCR beta CDR3 regions from them. Using the HTBI primer set, a first-round RT-PCR was run on the TCR CDR3. TCRdb fed the multiplex PCR reads into MiXCR, producing one record per CDR3 protein. The sample lists around 280,000 distinct CDR3 sequences, about an eighth seen once, with 6.5% to 10% in the top ten. The sequencing sample was made of blood. The receptors were gathered from a woman younger than 45 with Graves' hyperthyroidism that later progressed to Graves' ophthalmopathy.

Many counts were recorded for this clonotype. The V and J genes are TRBV18 and TRBJ1-4, with 9 bases aligning to TRBD1. The CDR3 runs 17 residues. With 0 bases clipped from V and 8 bases from J, the junction kept 10 bases outside the gene matches. Germline CDR1 reads KGHSH; CDR2 reads LQKENI. The CDR3 DNA reads TGTGCCAGCTCACCACCGGAGACGGGACAGGGAAGGGAAAAACTGTTTTTT. As protein: CASSPPETGQGREKLFF. Supplemented by reference TRBV18 and TRBJ1-4, the full variable domain reads NAGVMQNPRHLVRRRGQEARLRCSPMKGHSHVYWYRQLPEEGLKFMVYLQKENIIDESGMPKERFSAEFPKEGPSILRIQQVVRGDSAAYFCASSPPETGQGREKLFFGSGTQLSVL.

This clonotype was found many times. The chain uses TRBV7-2 and TRBJ2-3; no clear D. The CDR3 is made up of 14 amino acids. Trimming removed 5 bases from V and 3 bases from J, with 12 bases in between. Germline loops: CDR1 SGHTA, CDR2 FQGNSA. The CDR3 spells CASSRPPGTDTQYF. The CDR3 coding sequence is TGTGCCAGCAGCCGCCCACCCGGGACAGATACGCAGTATTTT.

Notes on this clonotype: A much bigger clone sits one base away, suggesting this may be a read error. This chain joins TRBV29-1 and TRBJ1-1; D call uncertain. CDR1 and CDR2 from the germline V gene are SQVTM and ANQGSEA. The ends were cut back, 4 bases at V and 0 bases at J, with 9 bases in the middle. The CDR3 sequence is 13 residues long. The DNA for the CDR3 is TGCAGCGTTGGGCGCATGATGAACACTGAAGCTTTCTTT. Translation: CSVGRMMNTEAFF.

This clonotype occurred a few times. V gene TRBV6-2 or TRBV6-3 combines with J gene TRBJ2-7; 10 bases align to TRBD2. The germline V gene has CDR1 MNHEY and CDR2 SVGEGT. V shed 0 bases and J 6 bases; nucleotides not matched to a gene: 11. The CDR3 runs 17 residues. The CDR3 spells CASSYSWRASGSSEQYF. The CDR3 nucleotides are TGTGCCAGCAGTTACTCGTGGAGGGCTAGCGGGAGTTCCGAGCAGTACTTC.

As regards this clonotype: A read error may explain this, as a much larger clone is one base away. This chain uses TRBV7-2 with TRBJ2-3; D is possibly TRBD2 (6 bases). Germline V gives CDR1 SGHTA, CDR2 FQGNSA. V shed 5 bases and J shed 2 bases, with 14 bases lying between them. This CDR3 has 15 amino acids. CDR3 region: CTSSRSGGDTDTQYF. The CDR3 coding sequence is TGTACCAGCAGCCGGTCCGGCGGGGACACAGATACGCAGTATTTT.

This clonotype was observed many times. CDR3 in amino acids: CAIRGAGSNTEAFF. Written as DNA, the CDR3 is TGTGCCATCAGGGGGGCCGGCTCGAACACTGAAGCTTTCTTT. The rearrangement links TRBV10-3 to TRBJ1-1, with TRBD1 as a possible D gene (6 bases). Germline V lookup: CDR1 ENHRY, CDR2 SYGVKD. The germline V and J ends were trimmed by 6 bases and 1 base, with 12 bases remaining between them. There are 14 residues in the CDR3.

This clonotype was found a few times. This chain links TRBV4-1 with TRBJ2-2; TRBD2 agrees at 7 bases. J was trimmed by 8 bases and V by 3 bases; bases with no gene match: 12. The CDR3 consists of 16 residues. Germline assignment: CDR1 MGHRA and CDR2 YSYEKL. CDR3 in DNA: TGCGCCAGCAGCCAGGGGAGCGGGAAAGGAAGGGGGGAGCTGTTTTTT. Encoded protein: CASSQGSGKGRGELFF.

A note on this clonotype: A read error is possible here, since a much larger clone lies one base away. This sequence joins TRBV6-2 or TRBV6-3 and TRBJ2-1; D may be TRBD2 (6 bases). This CDR3 spans 15 amino acids. Looked up from germline, CDR1 is MNHEY and CDR2 is SVGEGT. CDR3 sequence: CAGSFSLASYNEQFF. CDR3 bases: TGTGCCGGCAGTTTTAGTCTAGCGAGTTACAATGAGCAGTTCTTC.

This clonotype was detected many times. The chain recombines TRBV29-1 with TRBJ2-7; D is tentatively TRBD1 or TRBD2 (5 bases each). CDR1 and CDR2 (germline): SQVTM, ANQGSEA. The CDR3 has 12 amino acids. Trimming took off 6 bases at V and 7 bases at J, with 16 bases between the two ends. DNA of the CDR3: TGCAGCGTGGCCGGGGCTTCGGCTGAGCAGTACTTC. Residues: CSVAGASAEQYF.

CDR3 residues: CASSPLEGRTDTQYF. The CDR3 region has the DNA TGTGCCAGCAGCCCTTTGGAGGGCCGCACAGATACGCAGTATTTT. The chain has TRBV4-2 and TRBJ2-3; TRBD2 might be the D (6 bases). Looked up from germline, CDR1 is LGHNA and CDR2 is YNFKEQ. Trimming removed 4 bases at V and 1 base at J, with 12 bases between. The CDR3 consists of 15 residues.

Many counts were recorded for this clonotype. The gene calls are TRBV27 and TRBJ2-2; D unresolved. The V gene's germline CDR1 is MNHEY and CDR2 SMNVEV (reference sequence). This CDR3 is built from 17 residues. V shed 6 bases and J shed 5 bases, with 22 bases lying between them. DNA for the CDR3: TGTGCCAGCAGCGGTAGTTTATTTGCCGCAGAAACCGGGGAGCTGTTTTTT. As protein: CASSGSLFAAETGELFF.

The rearrangement links TRBV7-6 to TRBJ2-7, with 10 bases aligning to TRBD2. The V segment lost 5 bases and the J segment 7 bases; nucleotides outside the gene matches: 8. The germline V gene encodes CDR1 SGHVS and CDR2 FNYEAQ. The CDR3 is made up of 14 amino acids. CDR3 sequence reads: CASSVGEREGEQYF. CDR3 coding DNA: TGTGCCAGCAGCGTCGGGGAGCGGGAGGGGGAGCAGTACTTC.